The 27 T cell receptor beta chains below all came from one sample that was sequenced in a study of TIL therapy for anti-PD-1-resistant metastatic lung cancer (dated by TCRdb to the early 2020s). TCR beta CDR3 regions were amplified from genomic DNA with the immunoSEQ v3 hsTCRB kit using bias-controlled multiplex PCR. TCRdb took this table from immuneACCESS and kept in-frame rearrangements with V and J called. Such tables lack part of the clones; where checked against another copy, unresolved V genes explain under half of the gap, and the rest is unexplained. The sample table holds about 44,000 clones, of which around 80% were seen once. The top ten hold about 14% of the sample. In the paper's terms, the time point label means: pre-treatment sample, taken before nivolumab and TIL therapy. Sequencing used blood, obtained at baseline. The receptor set was obtained from a man aged 65 to 79 with non-small cell lung cancer.

This clone was detected only a few times. The genes are TRBV5-1 and TRBJ2-5, with 8 bases matching TRBD2. The V and J ends lost 1 base and 2 bases, in that order; junction bases with no gene match: 4. The CDR3 sequence is 15 residues long. Looked up from germline, CDR1 is SGHRS and CDR2 is YFSETQ. CDR3 sequence: CASSLKASGQETQYF. For the CDR3, the DNA is TGCGCCAGCAGCTTGAAGGCTAGCGGGCAAGAGACCCAGTACTTC.

The CDR3 DNA sequence: TGTGCCAGCAGCCTGCGTAGCGGGAGGGAGCAGTTCTTC. Its translation: CASSLRSGREQFF. This chain uses TRBV4-2 with TRBJ2-1; 10 bases fit TRBD2. CDR3 size: 13 residues. Germline V gives CDR1 LGHNA, CDR2 YNFKEQ. Unmatched junction bases numbered 4, after V lost 4 bases and J lost 10 bases.

This clone turned up a few times. The chain employs TRBV28 and TRBJ2-7, with no clear D. The CDR3 contains 11 residues. The V gene's germline CDR1 is MDHEN and CDR2 SYDVKM. V shed 5 bases and J shed 3 bases, with 5 bases lying between them. CDR3 DNA sequence: TGTGCCAGCAGTGTCAACTACGAGCAGTACTTC. Protein: CASSVNYEQYF.

This clone was recorded once. The chain is built from TRBV11-1 and TRBJ2-5; 7 bases match TRBD2. V shed 0 bases, J shed 3 bases, and the junction held 7 bases outside the gene matches. The CDR3 consists of 16 residues. Germline V gene lookup returns CDR1 SGHAT and CDR2 FQDESV (reference sequence). DNA of the CDR3: TGTGCCAGCAGCTTAGCGTTTTTGCGGGGGAAAGAGACCCAGTACTTC. This translates into CASSLAFLRGKETQYF. The full variable domain, with the rest looked up from reference TRBV11-1 and TRBJ2-5, is EAEVAQSPRYKITEKSQAVAFWCDPISGHATLYWYRQILGQGPELLVQFQDESVVDDSQLPKDRFSAERLKGVDSTLKIQPAELGDSAMYLCASSLAFLRGKETQYFGPGTRLLVL.

This chain links TRBV6-6 with TRBJ2-7; 8 bases align to TRBD1. CDR3 length: 13 amino acids. The germline V gene encodes CDR1 MNHNY and CDR2 SVGAGI (reference sequence). V lost 7 bases to trimming and J lost 3 bases; unmatched junction nucleotides: 5. In nucleotides, the CDR3 is TGTGCCAGCAAAAGGACAGGGATCTACGAGCAGTACTTC. Protein: CASKRTGIYEQYF.

The table lists this clone with a few counts. V gene TRBV29-1 combines with J gene TRBJ1-2; a possible D gene is TRBD1 (6 bases). CDR1 and CDR2 (germline): SQVTM, ANQGSEA. V lost 1 base, J lost 4 bases, and 10 bases lay in between. This CDR3 is built from 13 residues. The CDR3 loop is CSVEVVRGYGYTF. The CDR3 DNA follows: TGCAGCGTTGAAGTTGTCAGGGGCTATGGCTACACCTTC.

V gene TRBV7-6 combines with J gene TRBJ2-7; weak D call: TRBD1 (5 bases). Germline CDR1 and CDR2: SGHVS and FNYEAQ. V was cut by 1 base and J by 2 bases, with 9 bases left in between. The CDR3 loop spans 14 amino acids. DNA for the CDR3: TGTGCCAGCAGCTTAGACGGCAGGGCCTACGAGCAGTACTTC. Its protein is CASSLDGRAYEQYF.

On this clone: The sample contains more than one DNA sequence encoding this CDR3. The V and J genes are TRBV11-2 and TRBJ2-3, with unresolved D. The CDR3 extends over 15 amino acids. Germline CDR1 reads SGHAT; CDR2 reads FQNNGV. V lost 0 bases to trimming and J lost 1 base, with 8 bases between them. CDR3 sequence reads: CASSLDRAGTDTQYF. The DNA of the CDR3 is TGTGCCAGCAGCTTAGATCGCGCAGGCACAGATACGCAGTATTTT.

The chain links TRBV7-8 to TRBJ2-2; TRBD1 agrees at 11 bases. With 4 bases clipped from V and 1 base from J, the junction kept 2 bases outside the gene matches. Germline CDR1 SGHVS, CDR2 FQNEAQ. The CDR3 consists of 16 residues. CDR3 bases: TGTGCCAGCAGCTGGACAGGGGGCAAGAACACCGGGGAGCTGTTTTTT. It translates to CASSWTGGKNTGELFF.

The chain carries TRBV11-3 and TRBJ2-7; TRBD1 matches 9 bases. Germline CDR1 and CDR2: SGHNT and YENEEA. The CDR3 covers 16 residues. The V and J ends lost 1 base and 4 bases, in that order; junction bases with no gene match: 8. The chain's CDR3 is CASSLAPGQGRYEQYF. CDR3 DNA sequence: TGTGCCAGCAGCTTAGCGCCGGGACAGGGTAGGTACGAGCAGTACTTC.

The chain recombines TRBV27 with TRBJ1-3; 10 bases match TRBD1. The trim removed 4 bases at V and 4 bases at J, leaving 13 bases unmatched. CDR1 MNHEY and CDR2 SMNVEV come from the germline V gene (reference sequence). The CDR3 length is 18 residues. The DNA for the CDR3 is TGTGCCAGCAGTTCCCGCCCTTGGACAGGGGGATCAGGAAACACCATATATTTT. Amino acid sequence: CASSSRPWTGGSGNTIYF.

The chain uses TRBV11-3 and TRBJ2-3; unclear D gene. V was cut by 0 bases and J by 0 bases, with 1 base left in between. The CDR3 has 13 amino acids. Germline lookup yields CDR1 SGHNT and CDR2 YENEEA. The CDR3, as DNA: TGTGCCAGCAGCTTAGATAGCACAGATACGCAGTATTTT. This encodes CASSLDSTDTQYF.

The J gene is TRBJ2-5, the V gene TRBV5-4, with unresolved D. The better agreement between TRBJ2-7 and the DNA end casts doubt on the J call. The CDR3 length is 12 residues. CDR1 and CDR2 (germline): SGHNT, YYREEE (reference sequence). The CDR3 here is CASSASSYEQYF. CDR3 in DNA: TGTGCCAGCAGCGCTAGCTCCTACGAGCAGTACTTC.

This clone was observed a handful of times. This chain connects TRBV2 to TRBJ1-4, with a weak D call TRBD1 (6 bases). This CDR3 has 13 residues. Germline CDR1 is SNHLY and CDR2 is FYNNEI. Trimming stripped 6 bases from V and 6 bases from J, with 11 bases between. This CDR3 is CASSPGQYEKLFF. CDR3 DNA sequence: TGTGCCAGCAGCCCCGGACAGTATGAAAAACTGTTTTTT.

The rearrangement uses TRBV19 and TRBJ1-5; 9 bases line up with TRBD1. CDR3 length equals 16 residues. Germline V gene lookup returns CDR1 LNHDA and CDR2 SQIVND (reference sequence). The trim removed 4 bases at V and 11 bases at J, leaving 15 bases unmatched. The CDR3 reads CASSSGQGLRGGTQHF. As DNA, the CDR3 is TGTGCCAGTAGTAGCGGACAGGGGTTGAGGGGTGGGACCCAGCATTTT.

The chain carries TRBV6-6 and TRBJ1-1; TRBD1 is a possible D gene (5 bases). V was trimmed by 8 bases and J by 2 bases, leaving 12 bases between them. This CDR3 region has 13 residues. The V gene's germline CDR1 is MNHNY and CDR2 SVGAGI (reference sequence). The CDR3 nucleotides read TGTGCCAGCCGTCCCAGGGTTAACACTGAAGCTTTCTTT. Translating gives CASRPRVNTEAFF.

Here the CDR3 reads CASSQVTNTGELFF. Written as DNA, the CDR3 is TGCGCCAGCAGTCAGGTGACGAACACCGGGGAGCTGTTTTTT. This chain uses TRBV5-1 with TRBJ2-2; D unresolved. The CDR3 is 14 residues long. V was trimmed by 5 bases and J by 0 bases, leaving 8 bases between them. Per the germline V gene, CDR1 is SGHRS and CDR2 is YFSETQ. Supplemented by reference TRBV5-1 and TRBJ2-2, the full variable domain reads KAGVTQTPRYLIKTRGQQVTLSCSPISGHRSVSWYQQTPGQGLQFLFEYFSETQRNKGNFPGRFSGRQFSNSRSEMNVSTLELGDSALYLCASSQVTNTGELFFGEGSRLTVL.

The CDR3 is CASERGGGYGYTF. The CDR3 region has the DNA TGTGCCAGTGAAAGGGGAGGAGGCTATGGCTACACCTTC. V usage is TRBV28 and J usage is TRBJ1-2, with a tentative D call TRBD1 (5 bases). CDR1 and CDR2 (germline): MDHEN, SYDVKM. The CDR3 consists of 13 residues. V lost 9 bases, J lost 4 bases, and 15 bases lay in between.

The chain links TRBV5-1 to TRBJ1-1, with D uncertain. Germline lookup yields CDR1 SGHRS and CDR2 YFSETQ. V lost 4 bases and J lost 4, with 14 bases in between. The CDR3 runs 14 residues. The CDR3 loop reads CASSRTLGPTEAFF. The CDR3 DNA reads TGCGCCAGCAGCCGGACCCTCGGGCCCACTGAAGCTTTCTTT.

V and J are TRBV5-4 and TRBJ2-1, with 7 nucleotides matching TRBD2. J gave up 1 base and V 4 bases, and 8 bases lay outside the gene matches. Germline loops: CDR1 SGHNT, CDR2 YYREEE (reference sequence). This CDR3 region has 16 residues. This CDR3 is CASSHLGGRSYNEQFF. DNA for the CDR3: TGTGCCAGCAGCCACCTGGGCGGGAGATCCTACAATGAGCAGTTCTTC.

The genes are TRBV7-6 and TRBJ2-1; 15 bases line up with TRBD2. Looked up from germline, CDR1 is SGHVS and CDR2 is FNYEAQ. V lost 4 bases and J lost 6; bases outside the gene matches: 4. The CDR3 has 16 residues. The CDR3, as DNA: TGTGCCAGCAGCTCCGGACTAGCGGGAGGGCCCAATGAGCAGTTCTTC. This gives the protein CASSSGLAGGPNEQFF.

V and J are TRBV7-3 and TRBJ2-3; tentatively, D is TRBD1 or TRBD2 (6 bases each). The CDR3 is made up of 17 amino acids. Trimming shortened V by 3 bases and J by 1 base, and 17 bases separated the two germline ends. Germline CDR1 reads SGHTA; CDR2 reads FQGTGA. The CDR3 sequence: CASSFRGRGTGTDTQYF. The CDR3 nucleotides read TGTGCCAGCAGCTTCCGGGGGCGCGGTACCGGCACAGATACGCAGTATTTT.

The chain joins TRBV14 to TRBJ2-1; 9 bases map to TRBD2. Germline V lookup: CDR1 SGHDN, CDR2 FVKESK. This CDR3 has 15 residues. The junction had 5 bases not matched to a gene; V was cut back by 4 bases and J by 4 bases. The CDR3 protein is CASSPPTSGYNEQFF. As DNA, the CDR3 is TGTGCCAGCAGCCCCCCAACTAGCGGGTACAATGAGCAGTTCTTC. Full variable domain (outside the CDR3, taken from reference TRBV14 and TRBJ2-1): EAGVTQFPSHSVIEKGQTVTLRCDPISGHDNLYWYRRVMGKEIKFLLHFVKESKQDESGMPNNRFLAERTGGTYSTLKVQPAELEDSGVYFCASSPPTSGYNEQFFGPGTRLTVL.

The V call is TRBV11-2, the J call TRBJ2-1; D unresolved. V was pared by 3 bases and J by 7 bases, with 4 bases between. Germline lookup yields CDR1 SGHAT and CDR2 FQNNGV. The CDR3 has 11 amino acids. This chain's CDR3 is CASSFRNEQFF. CDR3 nucleotide sequence: TGTGCCAGCAGCTTTCGAAATGAGCAGTTCTTC.

The chain joins TRBV2 to TRBJ2-2, with TRBD1 matching over 7 bases. Trimming at V came to 8 bases and at J to 6 bases, leaving 9 bases not matched to a gene. Germline values: CDR1 SNHLY, CDR2 FYNNEI. The CDR3 runs 14 residues. DNA of the CDR3: TGTGCCAGCGGATCTACAGGGGTGGCCGGGGAGCTGTTTTTT. Amino acid sequence: CASGSTGVAGELFF.

This clone appeared a single time. In nucleotides, the CDR3 is TGTGCCAGCAGCGTAGGGGGACAGGGGACGTATGGCTACACCTTC. Residues: CASSVGGQGTYGYTF. The chain combines TRBV9 with TRBJ1-2; 10 bases are shared with TRBD1. This CDR3 comprises 15 residues. Germline trimming cut 0 bases from V and 5 bases from J; bases unmatched to any gene: 4. CDR1 SGDLS and CDR2 YYNGEE come from the germline V gene.

The chain is built from TRBV4-1 and TRBJ2-7; D perhaps matches TRBD1 (6 bases). The CDR3 is made up of 15 amino acids. Germline CDR1 and CDR2: MGHRA and YSYEKL. The ends were cut back, 1 base at V and 3 bases at J, with 13 bases in the middle. CDR3 region: CASSQGVGGIYEQYF. The CDR3 DNA follows: TGCGCCAGCAGCCAAGGCGTAGGGGGAATCTACGAGCAGTACTTC.